This T cell receptor beta chain was profiled in a study of T cell clones after liver transplantation (dated 2019 in TCRdb). In terms of the full investigation: ITN030ST, the source of the samples, was a randomized trial that attempted immunosuppression withdrawal within 2 years of liver transplantation. Of the eight recipients, three were HCV-positive, while the remaining recipients had been transplanted for non-autoimmune, non-viral indications. The subjects received no induction therapy and were kept on standard immunosuppression until randomization at 12-24 months post-transplant. Donor-reactive T cell clones were identified by TCRbeta sequencing after a pre-transplant mixed lymphocyte reaction and then tracked in post-transplant blood. The studied cohort comprised 8 liver transplant recipients, 3 classified as tolerant and 5 as non-tolerant. Blood samples were collected pre-transplant, pre-randomization before withdrawal, and post-randomization after either full withdrawal or failed withdrawal. Third party-reactive TCRbeta sequences from pre-transplant MLRs were also identified as an antigen-independent comparator for donor-reactive sequences. Tolerance meant complete immunosuppression withdrawal for at least one year without liver enzymes rising beyond twice the upper limit of normal. Results the study describes overall, beyond this receptor: When repertoire turnover was taken into account, detection of donor-reactive sequences was significantly reduced in 7 of 8 subjects for CD4 and in 8 of 8 subjects for CD8. Donor-reactive sequences declined more than third party-reactive ones, suggesting partial antigen-specific deletion unrelated to withdrawal success. Conclusions were preliminary, limited by small, heterogeneous patient numbers and non-standardized post-transplant time points. Circulating donor-reactive CD4 TCRbeta sequences fell significantly post-transplant in most of the 8 subjects, irrespective of tolerance or HCV status. In a couple of subjects, low numbers of available donor cells limited the measurable donor-reactive repertoire. Since no allograft tissue specimens were available, donor-reactive T cells may have migrated into the graft instead of being deleted.

Thawed unstimulated PBMCs were stained for CD3, CD4 and CD8 and FACS-sorted into CD3+CD4+ and CD3+CD8+ populations. Each of the 8 studied subjects was randomized to immunosuppression withdrawal. The Qiagen DNeasy Blood and Tissue Kit was used for genomic DNA isolation. High-throughput TCRbeta CDR3 sequencing of frozen genomic DNA was performed by immunoSEQ, with PCR amplification, mapping, bias correction and internal controls included. For the original study's pipeline: Productive rearrangements were kept, and unique TCRbeta sequences were defined by CDR3 nucleotide sequence plus V and J gene. A sequence counted as donor-reactive only if the sequence showed at least 5-fold expansion in CFSE-low cells compared with unstimulated pre-transplant cells and had a frequency of at least 0.01%. To ensure at least 90% detection power, minimum frequency thresholds were set for each subject based on that subject's lowest-template unstimulated sample. Jensen-Shannon divergence between the top 1000 TCRbeta sequences after and before transplant was used to measure repertoire turnover. Changes in detection of donor-reactive sequences were assessed with two-sided Fisher's exact tests. Sourced from immuneACCESS, this table was stored by TCRdb with only in-frame sequences that have V and J called. A share of the clones is absent; for the studies checked, an unresolved V gene accounts for under half, and the remainder has no known explanation. V and J calls and clone size are copied from that table; D and trimming were computed from the DNA. Across this sample there are thousands of clones, with around 80% seen only once. Clones ranked in the top ten supply around 40% of the sample.

The V and J ends are trimmed by 3 bases and 7 bases, leaving 6 bases between them. Inclusive of the bounding cysteine and phenylalanine, the CDR3 is 11 residues long. CDR3 DNA is the only sequence kept; it has 33 bases, read in frame from the first base. CDR1 and CDR2 (SNHLY, FYNNEI) derive from the germline V gene. Details on this clone: Its antigen target is currently unknown. It has no much larger one-base neighbor in the sample; base qualities were not kept.

The clonotype originates from a human patient who received a liver transplant. After a transplant, the graft donor may have provided part of the T cells. The sample here was CD8+ T cells from blood, taken 24 months after liver transplant. This chain is built from TRBV2 and TRBJ1-1, with the D gene uncertain. In nucleotide form, the sequence is TGTGCCAGCAGTGAGCCATATGAAGCTTTCTTT. Its protein product is CASSEPYEAFF.